This TCR beta chain was recorded in a study of cytomegalovirus exposure and HLA in healthy donors. Study overall: In a previous analysis, around 110 million unique TCR beta sequences were found from roughly 200 million T cells. Notes on the study in general: A link between a missense DCLRE1C variant and TCR beta V- and J-gene trimming emerged from a later analysis.

The CDR3 extends over 14 amino acids. V lost 5 bases, J lost 8 bases, and 18 bases lay in between. Germline CDR1 MNHEY, CDR2 SMNVEV (reference sequence). Primers included in the PCR were 60 Vbeta and 13 Jbeta primers. TCRdb's copy holds only in-frame clones and misses some; the assay was immunoSEQ multiplex PCR. The sample carries 70,000 to 85,000 clones, 55% to 75% recorded once. With regard to this clone: Its specificity is not known.

Sequencing was carried out using PBMCs. The chain joins TRBV27 to TRBJ1-2; the D gene is possibly TRBD1 (5 bases). The TCR comes from a young man in good health and CMV-seropositive. CDR3: CASSPVQVTTGYTF. CDR3 sequence (DNA): TGTGCCAGCAGTCCCGTACAGGTTACGACGGGCTACACCTTC.